These 26 T cell receptor beta chains originate from one sample sequenced in a study of shared clonotypes between healthy human individuals. Produced via immunoSEQ multiplex PCR; TCRdb's table is partial and in-frame only. The table shows 600,000 to 750,000 clones, with more than 70% occurring only once. The sequencing sample was made of memory CD4+ T cells sorted from blood. Subset noted: CD45RA-negative fraction. These receptors all stem from a woman in her 30s in good health.

The chain employs TRBV4-2 and TRBJ1-5; D call uncertain. The CDR3 has 14 residues. CDR1 is LGHNA, CDR2 YNFKEQ, per germline. V lost 1 base, J lost 3 bases, and 7 bases lay in between. For the CDR3, the DNA is TGTGCCAGCAGCCAAGCAGTATACAATCAGCCCCAGCATTTT. Its translation is CASSQAVYNQPQHF.

This rearrangement joins TRBV27 to TRBJ2-5; a possible D gene is TRBD1 (6 bases). The CDR3 runs 14 residues. From germline, CDR1 is MNHEY and CDR2 SMNVEV (reference sequence). V was clipped by 3 bases and J by 4 bases, with 12 bases between them. CDR3 coding DNA: TGTGCCAGCAGTTTTACAGGGTGGGGAGAGACCCAGTACTTC. It encodes CASSFTGWGETQYF.

V usage is TRBV7-6 and J usage is TRBJ1-2; D might be TRBD1 (5 bases). The CDR3 contains 16 residues. The germline V gene encodes CDR1 SGHVS and CDR2 FNYEAQ. Trimming removed 4 bases at V and 4 bases at J, with 19 bases between. CDR3 sequence (DNA): TGTGCCAGCAGCTCCGGACATGAATCTCGGACCTATGGCTACACCTTC. This gives the protein CASSSGHESRTYGYTF.

This chain connects TRBV5-6 to TRBJ2-2; 13 positions agree with TRBD2. The CDR3 contains 17 residues. In germline, CDR1 is SGHDT, CDR2 YYEEEE. Trimming at V came to 3 bases and at J to 2 bases, leaving 4 bases not matched to a gene. The CDR3 region is CASSSTSGRINTGELFF. CDR3 nucleotide sequence: TGTGCCAGCAGCTCGACTAGCGGGAGGATCAACACCGGGGAGCTGTTTTTT.

The V gene is TRBV5-5, the J gene TRBJ2-3; 14 positions agree with TRBD2. The germline V gene has CDR1 SGHKS and CDR2 YYEKEE (reference sequence). This CDR3 has 16 amino acids. The V segment lost 4 bases and the J segment 4 bases; nucleotides outside the gene matches: 5. CDR3 sequence reads: CASSPKGLAGADTQYF. In nucleotides, the CDR3 is TGTGCCAGCAGCCCCAAGGGACTAGCGGGAGCAGATACGCAGTATTTT.

V usage is TRBV4-1 and J usage is TRBJ1-2; 8 nucleotides match TRBD1. The length of the CDR3 is 16 residues. Per the germline V gene, CDR1 is MGHRA and CDR2 is YSYEKL. With V trimmed by 0 bases and J by 4 bases, 7 bases remained unmatched. CDR3 loop: CASSQDRGRTPYGYTF. The CDR3 bases are TGCGCCAGCAGCCAAGACAGGGGGCGCACCCCCTATGGCTACACCTTC.

The chain uses TRBV6-1 and TRBJ1-3; TRBD1 might be the D (6 bases). Germline CDR1 and CDR2: MNHNS and SASEGT. The CDR3 has 13 residues. Trimming cost V 7 bases and J 0 bases, with 7 bases left between them. Here the CDR3 DNA reads TGTGCCAGCATAGGGGGCTCTGGAAACACCATATATTTT. Translated: CASIGGSGNTIYF.

J is TRBJ2-5 and V is TRBV27, with a tentative D call TRBD1 (5 bases). With 3 bases removed from V and 5 bases from J, the gap between germline ends came to 13 bases. Per germline, CDR1 MNHEY and CDR2 SMNVEV (reference sequence). This CDR3 region has 14 residues. CDR3 nucleotides: TGTGCCAGCAGTTTTCGGCCAGGGTGGGAGACCCAGTACTTC. Translated: CASSFRPGWETQYF.

This clone came up once. The chain recombines TRBV19 with TRBJ2-1, with 14 bases matching TRBD2. CDR1 is LNHDA, CDR2 SQIVND, per germline (reference sequence). CDR3 length: 15 residues. J gave up 10 bases and V 6 bases, and 8 bases lay outside the gene matches. CDR3 in DNA: TGTGCCAGTAGCCCGACTAGCGGGAGGGCTGGGGAGCAGTTCTTC. It is translated as CASSPTSGRAGEQFF.

The CDR3 loop is CASSRDSSGNTIYF. CDR3 DNA: TGCGCCAGCAGCCGGGACAGTTCTGGAAACACCATATATTTT. The V gene is TRBV5-1, the J gene TRBJ1-3, with 7 bases identical to TRBD1. This CDR3 spans 14 amino acids. The V gene end was trimmed by 4 bases and the J gene end by 1 base; junction bases not matched to a gene: 2. Germline values: CDR1 SGHRS, CDR2 YFSETQ.

The chain links TRBV5-1 to TRBJ2-1, with D maybe TRBD1 (5 bases). This CDR3 has 13 residues. The germline CDR1 and CDR2 sequences are SGHRS and YFSETQ. Trimming stripped 0 bases from V and 7 bases from J, with 8 bases between. Here the CDR3 DNA reads TGCGCCAGCAGCTTGGGTGCAGGGAATGAGCAGTTCTTC. This translates into CASSLGAGNEQFF.

This clone showed up just a few times. This CDR3 is also generated by other DNA sequences in the sample. The chain has TRBV27 and TRBJ2-6; D perhaps matches TRBD1 (6 bases). The germline V gene encodes CDR1 MNHEY and CDR2 SMNVEV (reference sequence). The CDR3 spans 15 residues. Trimming pared 3 bases from V and 4 bases from J, leaving 10 bases between. CDR3 nucleotides: TGTGCCAGCAGTTTTTGGGGGCCCGGGGCCAACGTCCTGACTTTC. It codes for CASSFWGPGANVLTF.

The chain links TRBV7-9 to TRBJ1-6; 8 bases agree with TRBD1. The CDR3 sequence is 17 residues long. Germline values: CDR1 SEHNR, CDR2 FQNEAQ (reference sequence). V shed 7 bases and J 7 bases; nucleotides not matched to a gene: 15. The CDR3 DNA is TGTGCCAGCAATCGAGGGGACCAGGGGGCCGGGAATTCACCCCTCCACTTT. The encoded protein is CASNRGDQGAGNSPLHF.

This clone is labeled as medium-sized. The chain joins TRBV6-4 to TRBJ1-1; D uncertain. The V gene's germline CDR1 is MRHNA and CDR2 SNTAGT. V lost 3 bases and J 8 bases, leaving 13 bases between the germline ends. The CDR3 runs 13 residues. The CDR3 nucleotides read TGTGCCAGCAGTGAAACAGACCGGGCGGAAGCTTTCTTT. Amino acid sequence: CASSETDRAEAFF.

This rearrangement joins TRBV6-5 to TRBJ2-7; D unclear. V was pared by 5 bases and J by 4 bases, with 3 bases between. The V gene's germline CDR1 is MNHEY and CDR2 SVGAGI. This CDR3 region has 10 residues. The CDR3 nucleotides read TGTGCCAGCAGTAATTACGAGCAGTACTTC. Protein: CASSNYEQYF.

This clone has a handful of counts. For the CDR3, the DNA is TGTGCCAGCAGCTTAACAGGGGGCTTCGTCTATGGCTACACCTTC. The encoded protein is CASSLTGGFVYGYTF. The chain links TRBV11-2 to TRBJ1-2; TRBD1 matches 9 bases. V lost 2 bases, J lost 4 bases, and 5 bases stayed unmatched. The CDR3 totals 15 residues. The germline gives CDR1 SGHAT, CDR2 FQNNGV.

The chain couples TRBV27 to TRBJ1-2; no clear D gene. The ends were cut back, 10 bases at V and 7 bases at J, with 22 bases in the middle. There are 14 residues in the CDR3. Looked up from germline, CDR1 is MNHEY and CDR2 is SMNVEV (reference sequence). CDR3 bases: TGTGCCACGAGTTTGACTTCCGCCCTGGGTGGCTACACCTTC. It encodes CATSLTSALGGYTF.

The rearrangement uses TRBV5-1 and TRBJ1-1; 7 nucleotides line up with TRBD1. CDR3 length equals 14 residues. CDR1 is SGHRS, CDR2 YFSETQ, per germline. V lost 3 bases, J lost 4 bases, and 6 bases stayed unmatched. Written as DNA, the CDR3 is TGCGCCAGCAGCTCCGGTGACAGGGTCACTGAAGCTTTCTTT. It yields the protein CASSSGDRVTEAFF.

The chain carries TRBV7-2 and TRBJ2-7, with 9 positions matching TRBD1. V trimming: 5 bases; J trimming: 5 bases; junction bases outside the gene matches: 10. Germline V gene lookup returns CDR1 SGHTA and CDR2 FQGNSA. The CDR3 runs 15 residues. In DNA, the CDR3 is TGTGCCAGCAGCGCGCAGGGGGACAGGGACCACGAGCAGTACTTC. It yields the protein CASSAQGDRDHEQYF.

The J gene is TRBJ2-7, the V gene TRBV28; D is perhaps TRBD2 (6 bases). The CDR3 is 14 amino acids. Per the germline V gene, CDR1 is MDHEN and CDR2 is SYDVKM. V was pared by 2 bases and J by 7 bases, with 15 bases between. The chain's CDR3 is CASSLRIGGREQYF. The CDR3 nucleotides are TGTGCCAGCAGTTTAAGGATCGGAGGGAGGGAGCAGTACTTC.

The J gene is TRBJ2-7, the V gene TRBV7-1; 10 bases are shared with TRBD2. TRBV7-1 is given ORF status, its function remaining uncertain. The CDR3 loop spans 16 amino acids. V dropped 5 bases and J dropped 6; count of bases not matched to a gene: 13. In DNA, the CDR3 is TGTGCCAGCAGCCAAAAGCGGGAGGGCTTTGCGGCCGAGCAGTACTTC. Protein sequence: CASSQKREGFAAEQYF.

This clone was observed a few times. V is TRBV14 and J is TRBJ2-5; D tentatively reads TRBD1 or TRBD2 (5 bases each). This CDR3 has 14 amino acids. V was pared by 4 bases and J by 5 bases, with 14 bases between. Germline V gene sequence: CDR1 SGHDN, CDR2 FVKESK. The CDR3 loop reads CASSPGTLRETQYF. In DNA form, the CDR3 reads TGTGCCAGCAGCCCGGGGACCCTGCGGGAGACCCAGTACTTC.

The V and J genes are TRBV4-2 and TRBJ2-2; perhaps TRBD2 as D (6 bases). CDR1 and CDR2 (germline): LGHNA, YNFKEQ. Trimming left V 0 bases short and J 7 bases short, with 21 bases between. The CDR3 runs 18 residues. As DNA, the CDR3 is TGTGCCAGCAGCCAAGAAGTAGGCAGGAGGGACTTTTTCGGGGAGCTGTTTTTT. Its protein is CASSQEVGRRDFFGELFF.

This sequence joins TRBV9 and TRBJ2-3, with D perhaps TRBD2 (6 bases). CDR1 is SGDLS and CDR2 is YYNGEE in the germline V gene. There are 15 residues in the CDR3. The V and J ends lost 1 base and 3 bases respectively, with 12 bases between them. The CDR3 DNA follows: TGTGCCAGCAGCGTATTGGGGGGAGCGACAGATACGCAGTATTTT. Translated, it gives CASSVLGGATDTQYF. Supplemented by reference TRBV9 and TRBJ2-3, the full variable domain reads DSGVTQTPKHLITATGQRVTLRCSPRSGDLSVYWYQQSLDQGLQFLIQYYNGEERAKGNILERFSAQQFPDLHSELNLSSLELGDSALYFCASSVLGGATDTQYFGPGTRLTVL.

The V and J genes are TRBV10-3 and TRBJ1-2; D not resolved. Germline CDR1 is ENHRY and CDR2 is SYGVKD. CDR3 length: 13 amino acids. Trimming removed 2 bases at V and 4 bases at J, with 8 bases between. The CDR3 coding sequence is TGTGCCATCAGTGAGGGAGAAGTCTATGGCTACACCTTC. It translates to CAISEGEVYGYTF.

This clone was detected a few times. J is TRBJ1-3 and V is TRBV27; the D is unclear. V lost 4 bases to trimming and J lost 0 bases, with 10 bases between them. This CDR3 region has 15 residues. Germline CDR1 is MNHEY and CDR2 is SMNVEV (reference sequence). CDR3 sequence (DNA): TGTGCCAGCAGTTCTAGGTATTCCTCTGGAAACACCATATATTTT. Its translation is CASSSRYSSGNTIYF.